This TCR beta chain was captured in a study of spatial heterogeneity in lung cancer. General study findings and limits: Of tumor T cells, an estimated coverage of about 7.7% was reached for alpha chains and approximately 14% for beta chains. Counts of expanded intratumoral alpha and beta TCRs tracked tumor mutation counts.

This clonotype is labeled as medium-sized. Antigen unknown. MiXCR was run by TCRdb on the 5' RACE reads, yielding one entry per CDR3 protein. The sample lists about 2,500 distinct CDR3 sequences; about 5.6% were seen once. The CDR3 is 14 residues long. CDR1 is SGHTA, CDR2 FQGTGA, per germline. The germline V and J ends were trimmed by 2 bases and 4 bases, with 8 bases remaining between them. Time point given: sample taken at primary tumor resection. Samples came from some 71 TRACERx patients with untreated early-stage lung cancer. No cells were sorted before sequencing. The whole RNA sequenced was extracted from tumor, nontumor lung or frozen PBMC.

This chain connects TRBV7-3 to TRBJ2-2, with unresolved D. The material was lung tumor tissue, obtained at surgery. The clonotype comes from a male donor with early-stage non-small cell lung cancer. The CDR3 sequence: CASSLDRATGELFF. The CDR3 region has the DNA TGTGCCAGCAGCTTAGACCGGGCCACCGGGGAGCTGTTTTTT. Full variable domain (remainder filled in from reference TRBV7-3 and TRBJ2-2): GAGVSQTPSNKVTEKGKYVELRCDPISGHTALYWYRQSLGQGPEFLIYFQGTGAADDSGLPNDRFFAVRPEGSVSTLKIQRTERGDSAVYLCASSLDRATGELFFGEGSRLTVL.